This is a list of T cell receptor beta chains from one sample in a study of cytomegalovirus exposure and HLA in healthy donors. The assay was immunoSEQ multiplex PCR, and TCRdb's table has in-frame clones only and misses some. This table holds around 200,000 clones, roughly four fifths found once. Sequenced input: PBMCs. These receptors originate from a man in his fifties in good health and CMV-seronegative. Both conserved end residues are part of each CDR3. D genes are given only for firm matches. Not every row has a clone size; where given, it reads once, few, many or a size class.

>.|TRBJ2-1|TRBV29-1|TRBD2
TGCAGCGGTAACCCTAGCGGGGGGGCTAATGAGCAGTTCTTC
CSGNPSGGANEQFF
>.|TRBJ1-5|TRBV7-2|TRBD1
TGTGCCAGCAGCTCCCAATCAGGGGGAAGGCAGCCCCAGCATTTT
CASSSQSGGRQPQHF
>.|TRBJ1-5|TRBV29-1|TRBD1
TGCAGCGTTGGACAGGGAGGAAATCAGCCCCAGCATTTT
CSVGQGGNQPQHF
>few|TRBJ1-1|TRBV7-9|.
TGTGCCAGCAGCTTAGGGCAGGAGGGACTGAACACTGAAGCTTTCTTT
CASSLGQEGLNTEAFF
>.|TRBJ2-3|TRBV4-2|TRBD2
TGTGCCAGCAGCCAATTAACGCGGGGGACCGCTAGCACAGATACGCAGTATTTT
CASSQLTRGTASTDTQYF
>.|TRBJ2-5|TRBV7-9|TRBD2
TGTTCCAGCAGCTTAGAGTTAGGACTAGCGGGAGTGGAGACCCAGTACTTC
CSSSLELGLAGVETQYF
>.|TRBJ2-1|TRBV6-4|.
TGTGCCAGCAGTGACTCCTTAGTCGGTGAGCAGTTCTTC
CASSDSLVGEQFF
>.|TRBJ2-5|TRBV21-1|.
TGTGCCACGACAGGTCTCACAGACCAAGAGACCCAGTACTTC
CATTGLTDQETQYF
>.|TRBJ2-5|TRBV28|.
TGTGCCAGCACCCCAGCGTTACAAGAGACCCAGTACTTC
CASTPALQETQYF
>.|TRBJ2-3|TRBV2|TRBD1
TGTGCCAGTTATCCCACCGGACAGGGAATGGATACGCAGTATTTT
CASYPTGQGMDTQYF
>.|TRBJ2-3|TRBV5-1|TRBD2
TGCGCCAGCAGCTTGTCGGGAGGGCCTACAGATACGCAGTATTTT
CASSLSGGPTDTQYF
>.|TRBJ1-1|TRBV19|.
TGTGCCAGTAGCCCCGGGGGGGGAGTCTGGAACACTGAAGCTTTCTTT
CASSPGGGVWNTEAFF
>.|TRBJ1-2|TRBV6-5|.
TGTGCCAGCAGTCCCGACAGCTATGGCTACACCTTC
CASSPDSYGYTF
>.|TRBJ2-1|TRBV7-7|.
TGTGCTAGCAGCTACTATAGGGGCAATGAGCAGTTCTTC
CASSYYRGNEQFF
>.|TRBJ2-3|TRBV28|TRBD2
TGTGCCAGCAGTTTCCCTAGCGGGGGCACAGATACGCAGTATTTT
CASSFPSGGTDTQYF
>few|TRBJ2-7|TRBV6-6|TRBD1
TGTGCCAGCAGTTTGGACAGGGTGAACGAGCAGTACTTC
CASSLDRVNEQYF
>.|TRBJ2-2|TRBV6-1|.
TGTGCCAGCAAGGGACTCCTCACCGGGGAGCTGTTTTTT
CASKGLLTGELFF